This entry lists 20 T cell receptor beta chains sequenced from one sample in a study of glioma-infiltrating T cells after dendritic cell vaccination. Assay: immunoSEQ multiplex PCR; the TCRdb copy retains only in-frame clones and omits some. The sample consists of 93,000 or so clones, about four fifths of them appearing once. The sequencing used blood, collected before dendritic cell vaccination. The receptors originated from a human donor with glioblastoma.

V and J are TRBV7-8 and TRBJ2-1; 11 bases fit TRBD2. The junction had 7 bases not matched to a gene; V was cut back by 1 base and J by 8 bases. Germline V CDR1 and CDR2: SGHVS, FQNEAQ. CDR3 length: 16 residues. The CDR3 loop is CASSLVSSGGKDEQFF. For the CDR3, the DNA is TGTGCCAGCAGCTTAGTGTCTAGCGGGGGGAAAGATGAGCAGTTCTTC. The whole variable domain, filled in from reference TRBV7-8 and TRBJ2-1, reads GAGVSQSPRYKVAKRGQDVALRCDPISGHVSLFWYQQALGQGPEFLTYFQNEAQLDKSGLPSDRFFAERPEGSVSTLKIQRTQQEDSAVYLCASSLVSSGGKDEQFFGPGTRLTVL.

A remark on this clone: Other nucleotide sequences in the sample specify the same CDR3. The gene calls are TRBV7-2 and TRBJ2-7; 8 bases are shared with TRBD2. V lost 5 bases, J lost 3 bases, and 9 bases stayed unmatched. Germline lookup yields CDR1 SGHTA and CDR2 FQGNSA. This CDR3 spans 15 amino acids. The CDR3 DNA reads TGTGCCAGCAGCCGCAGGAGCGGGGGAAGCTACGAGCAGTACTTC. This codes for CASSRRSGGSYEQYF. Together with reference TRBV7-2 and TRBJ2-7, the CDR3 gives the full variable domain: GAGVSQSPSNKVTEKGKDVELRCDPISGHTALYWYRQSLGQGLEFLIYFQGNSAPDKSGLPSDRFSAERTGGSVSTLTIQRTQQEDSAVYLCASSRRSGGSYEQYFGPGTRLTVT.

The rearrangement joins TRBV7-3 to TRBJ2-3; 7 nucleotides agree with TRBD2. This CDR3 is 14 amino acids long. Germline V gene lookup returns CDR1 SGHTA and CDR2 FQGTGA. Trimming took 7 bases from V and 2 from J; bases not matched to a gene: 6. For the CDR3, the DNA is TGTGCCAGCAAGGCGGGGGTTCACACAGATACGCAGTATTTT. Protein: CASKAGVHTDTQYF.

The chain links TRBV10-1 to TRBJ2-7; 14 nucleotides line up with TRBD2. The CDR3 consists of 16 residues. CDR1 is WNHNN, CDR2 SYGVQD, per germline (reference sequence). Trimming removed 0 bases from V and 5 bases from J; junction bases left unmatched: 3. The CDR3 loop reads CASSESGLAGAHEQYF. CDR3 coding DNA: TGCGCCAGCAGTGAGTCGGGACTAGCGGGGGCCCACGAGCAGTACTTC.

The chain carries TRBV11-3 and TRBJ1-3; 8 bases fit TRBD1. The V and J ends lost 6 bases and 3 bases, in that order; junction bases with no gene match: 4. Germline lookup yields CDR1 SGHNT and CDR2 YENEEA. There are 14 residues in the CDR3. The chain's CDR3 is CASSIGTGGNTIYF. CDR3 coding DNA: TGTGCCAGCAGTATCGGGACAGGTGGAAACACCATATATTTT.

The genes are TRBV10-3 and TRBJ2-7; D uncertain. Germline loops: CDR1 ENHRY, CDR2 SYGVKD. This CDR3 has 11 amino acids. The V end lost 5 bases, the J end lost 7 bases, and 9 bases lay between the germline ends. In nucleotides, the CDR3 is TGTGCCATCAGTTCTACCTTGGAGCAGTACTTC. Its translation is CAISSTLEQYF.

The rearrangement links TRBV18 to TRBJ2-1, with 9 bases lining up with TRBD2. The CDR3 has 18 amino acids. Trimming took 3 bases from V and 0 from J; bases not matched to a gene: 9. CDR1 is KGHSH and CDR2 is LQKENI in the germline V gene. The CDR3 sequence is CASSPLSSGGTSYNEQFF. As DNA, the CDR3 is TGTGCCAGCTCACCGCTCTCGAGCGGGGGGACCTCCTACAATGAGCAGTTCTTC.

J is TRBJ2-1 and V is TRBV5-1, with a weak D call TRBD1 (6 bases). CDR1 and CDR2 (germline): SGHRS, YFSETQ. The germline V and J ends were trimmed by 4 bases and 4 bases, with 15 bases remaining between them. The CDR3 spans 15 residues. Here the CDR3 reads CASSPPQGHYNEQFF. As DNA, the CDR3 is TGCGCCAGCAGCCCTCCCCAGGGACATTACAATGAGCAGTTCTTC.

This clone was observed a handful of times. V gene TRBV27 combines with J gene TRBJ1-5; D may be TRBD1 (6 bases). CDR1 MNHEY and CDR2 SMNVEV come from the germline V gene (reference sequence). V lost 5 bases, J lost 6 bases, and 17 bases lay in between. The CDR3 is 15 residues long. CDR3 sequence reads: CASSPLGHRRQPQHF. CDR3 nucleotide sequence: TGTGCCAGCAGTCCGTTGGGACACCGCCGTCAGCCCCAGCATTTT.

The chain links TRBV29-1 to TRBJ1-2; the D gene is possibly TRBD1 (6 bases). From germline, CDR1 is SQVTM and CDR2 ANQGSEA. V lost 3 bases, J lost 4 bases, and 12 bases lay in between. The CDR3 runs to 13 residues. The CDR3 here is CSVDTGRVYGYTF. Here the CDR3 DNA reads TGCAGCGTTGACACAGGGAGGGTCTATGGCTACACCTTC.

This clone was seen once. CDR3 nucleotide sequence: TGCAGCGGATCGGACAGGGGTGCTTCCTACGAGCAGTACTTC. This sequence encodes CSGSDRGASYEQYF. The rearrangement links TRBV29-1 to TRBJ2-7, with TRBD1 identical over 9 bases. The CDR3 has 14 amino acids. Unmatched junction bases numbered 8, after V lost 7 bases and J lost 1 base. Germline lookup yields CDR1 SQVTM and CDR2 ANQGSEA.

This clone was detected ten times or more. This CDR3 is also generated by other DNA sequences in the sample. The chain has TRBV4-3 and TRBJ1-6; D remains ambiguous. Germline CDR1 is LGHNA and CDR2 is YSLEER. This CDR3 spans 14 amino acids. The V gene lost 1 base and the J gene lost 6 bases, with 7 bases spanning the gap. CDR3 region: CASSQGQFNSPLHF. The CDR3 DNA reads TGCGCCAGCAGCCAAGGGCAGTTTAATTCACCCCTCCACTTT.

This clone was counted only a few times. The chain's CDR3 is CAISEGGSNTEAFF. DNA of the CDR3: TGTGCCATCAGTGAAGGGGGCTCGAACACTGAAGCTTTCTTT. V usage is TRBV10-3 and J usage is TRBJ1-1, with TRBD1 matching 7 bases. After removal of 3 bases from V and 1 base from J, the junction contained 2 bases not matched to a gene. Germline lookup yields CDR1 ENHRY and CDR2 SYGVKD. CDR3 size: 14 residues.

This sequence joins TRBV10-3 and TRBJ2-5, with D maybe TRBD2 (5 bases). The V and J ends lost 10 bases and 1 base respectively, with 13 bases between them. The germline gives CDR1 ENHRY, CDR2 SYGVKD. There are 13 residues in the CDR3. As DNA, the CDR3 is TGTGCCACCCTCGCCGGACTCCAAGAGACCCAGTACTTC. It encodes CATLAGLQETQYF.

CDR3 coding DNA: TGTGCCAGCAATGGGGGGGCCCCCATCCAAGAGACCCAGTACTTC. It yields the protein CASNGGAPIQETQYF. The rearrangement links TRBV6-1 to TRBJ2-5; tentatively, D is TRBD2 (7 bases). Trimming removed 7 bases from V and 1 base from J, with 16 bases in between. Germline CDR1 reads MNHNS; CDR2 reads SASEGT. The CDR3 covers 15 residues.

This chain uses TRBV18 with TRBJ1-2; 7 bases agree with TRBD1. There are 16 residues in the CDR3. Looked up from germline, CDR1 is KGHSH and CDR2 is LQKENI. Losses at the gene ends were 2 bases for V and 1 base for J; bases not matched to a gene: 7. The CDR3 is CASSPRDRELNYGYTF. The CDR3 DNA sequence: TGTGCCAGCTCACCAAGGGACAGAGAACTTAACTATGGCTACACCTTC. Using reference TRBV18 and TRBJ1-2 for the parts outside the CDR3, the full variable domain is NAGVMQNPRHLVRRRGQEARLRCSPMKGHSHVYWYRQLPEEGLKFMVYLQKENIIDESGMPKERFSAEFPKEGPSILRIQQVVRGDSAAYFCASSPRDRELNYGYTFGSGTRLTVV.

The V call is TRBV5-1, the J call TRBJ2-2; D perhaps matches TRBD1 (6 bases). Trimming removed 4 bases from V and 6 bases from J, with 10 bases in between. The V gene's germline CDR1 is SGHRS and CDR2 YFSETQ. This CDR3 is 13 amino acids long. The CDR3 reads CASSVDRSGELFF. The CDR3, as DNA: TGCGCCAGCAGCGTCGACAGGTCCGGGGAGCTGTTTTTT.

The chain links TRBV11-2 to TRBJ2-5; the match to TRBD2 covers 12 bases. From germline, CDR1 is SGHAT and CDR2 FQNNGV. The CDR3 spans 15 residues. The V and J ends lost 6 bases and 2 bases, in that order; junction bases with no gene match: 4. The CDR3 loop is CASRLAGGAQETQYF. The CDR3 region has the DNA TGTGCCAGCAGACTAGCGGGGGGCGCTCAAGAGACCCAGTACTTC. The entire variable domain, with the rest obtained from reference TRBV11-2 and TRBJ2-5, is as follows: EAGVAQSPRYKIIEKRQSVAFWCNPISGHATLYWYQQILGQGPKLLIQFQNNGVVDDSQLPKDRFSAERLKGVDSTLKIQPAKLEDSAVYLCASRLAGGAQETQYFGPGTRLLVL.

This clone was counted a single time. The chain uses TRBV5-4 and TRBJ2-1; 7 nucleotides match TRBD2. The CDR3 has 16 amino acids. Germline lookup yields CDR1 SGHNT and CDR2 YYREEE (reference sequence). The junction had 13 bases not matched to a gene; V was cut back by 4 bases and J by 6 bases. The CDR3 protein is CASSPGTTKTGNEQFF. The CDR3 bases are TGTGCCAGCAGCCCGGGGACTACAAAAACCGGCAATGAGCAGTTCTTC.

The rearrangement links TRBV5-1 to TRBJ2-1; the match to TRBD2 covers 9 bases. CDR1 and CDR2 (germline): SGHRS, YFSETQ. Trimming at V came to 9 bases and at J to 4 bases, leaving 11 bases not matched to a gene. This CDR3 region has 15 residues. The DNA of the CDR3 is TGCGCCACCCGCCTTTTTAGCGGGAGTTACAATGAGCAGTTCTTC. This sequence encodes CATRLFSGSYNEQFF. The entire variable domain, with the rest obtained from reference TRBV5-1 and TRBJ2-1, is as follows: KAGVTQTPRYLIKTRGQQVTLSCSPISGHRSVSWYQQTPGQGLQFLFEYFSETQRNKGNFPGRFSGRQFSNSRSEMNVSTLELGDSALYLCATRLFSGSYNEQFFGPGTRLTVL.